The text below deals with one T cell receptor beta chain. Its antigen has not been determined. The input lacks base qualities; no much larger clone sits a single base away. There are 16 amino acids in the CDR3, from cysteine to phenylalanine inclusive. CDR3 DNA is the only sequence kept; it has 48 bases, read in frame from the first base. Between the V and J ends, shortened by 2 bases and 0 bases respectively, the junction contains 11 bases. CDR1 and CDR2 were assigned from the germline V gene (reference sequence) as LNHDA and SQIVND. At one collaborating source in Seattle, patients were enrolled during active infection and were followed longitudinally through the course of disease. Each collaborating institution followed its own protocols to collect whole blood in K2EDTA tubes. Collaborator samples were shipped for TCRbeta analysis as frozen whole blood, isolated PBMCs, or DNA extracted from either sample type.

These data belong to a study of blood T cell repertoires in COVID-19 (dated by TCRdb to 2018 to 2021). For context, the study as a whole: Collaborator samples came from the United States, Italy and Spain and covered acute and convalescent phases of COVID-19. The prospective study material was composed of cDNA or gDNA derived from T cells, B-cell-depleted T cells, or PBMCs. Subjects who had been exposed to COVID-19, were actively infected with it, or had recovered from it provided the deeply sampled blood TCRbeta repertoires that made up the dataset. A freely available public database, intended as a resource for researchers studying the immune response to SARS-CoV-2, is where the repertoires were released. The samples were drawn from two sources: the first 160 participants of the ongoing ImmuneRACE study, and 1,254 subjects contributed by 6 global collaborators. The sample metadata nearly always contained a de-identified subject ID, COVID-19 status, age in years and sex. HLA class I and class II types, where available, came from metadata supplied by the sample provider rather than from assay-based typing. Findings and caveats that apply to the study as a whole: How much clinical and demographic metadata was included differed by source and by participant, and the metadata was provided uncurated.

The immunoSEQ Assay, a bias-controlled multiplex PCR, was used to amplify TCRbeta CDR3 regions from genomic DNA. The original methods were these. The number of nucleated cells in each sample was estimated from the amplification of reference gene primers within the assay. To quantify the absolute abundance of each unique TCRbeta CDR3 rearrangement, sequence reads were collapsed and filtered. Productive Simpson clonality was computed per sample as the square root of Simpson's diversity index over productive rearrangements. TCRdb mirrors the immuneACCESS table, restricted to in-frame sequences. Some clones are absent from its copies; in checked studies, under half trace to an unresolved V gene, and the reason for the others is unknown. V, J and clone size were drawn from that table, and D and trimming were deduced from the DNA. The sample table contains 250,000 to 350,000 clones; only one count was recorded for about 85% of them. The top ten clonotypes cover about 1% of the sample.

Sequenced sample: peripheral blood. This TCR was recovered from a human donor with COVID-19, enrolled during active disease. The donor label of this sample is uncertain. The V gene is TRBV19 and the J gene is TRBJ2-1; TRBD2 could be the D gene, as 5 bases match. Here the CDR3 is given as CASSIWTGSSYNEQFF. The nucleotide sequence reads TGTGCCAGTAGTATATGGACGGGGAGCTCCTACAATGAGCAGTTCTTC. Full variable domain (CDR3 extended with the reference TRBV19 and TRBJ2-1 proteins): DGGITQSPKYLFRKEGQNVTLSCEQNLNHDAMYWYRQDPGQGLRLIYYSQIVNDFQKGDIAEGYSVSREKKESFPLTVTSAQKNPTAFYLCASSIWTGSSYNEQFFGPGTRLTVL.